These T cell receptor beta chains were read from a single sample in a study of identical twins. One entry per CDR3 protein results from TCRdb running MiXCR on the 5' RACE reads. Of around 1.7 million distinct CDR3 sequences listed, more than 30% are singletons. Sequenced material: cord blood. These receptors originate from a newborn girl in good health. CDR3s include the opening cysteine and the closing phenylalanine or tryptophan. The order of the fields is clone size, J gene, D gene, V gene, CDR3 DNA, CDR3 protein. D genes are given only for firm matches. A clone size is listed for some rows: how often the clone was seen (once, few, many), or a class if it is expanded.

-	TRBJ2-1	TRBD2	TRBV13	TGTGCCAGCAGCTTAGCTAGCGGGGGTTCCAATGGGCAGTTCTTC	CASSLASGGSNGQFF
-	TRBJ1-1	-	TRBV28	TGTGCCAGCAGCCAGGACAGACTTAAGAACACTGAAGCTTTCTTT	CASSQDRLKNTEAFF
-	TRBJ2-5	TRBD2	TRBV20-1	TGCAGCGCAAAGACGACTAGCGGGTCCCAAGAGACCCAGTACTTC	CSAKTTSGSQETQYF
-	TRBJ1-5	-	TRBV5-1	TGCGCCAGCAGCTTGGAGGGGGGGACACAGCCCCAGCATTTT	CASSLEGGTQPQHF
few	TRBJ2-7	-	TRBV10-3	TGTGCCATCAGTGAGGGGGCTCCCTACGAGCAGTACTTC	CAISEGAPYEQYF
-	TRBJ2-3	-	TRBV3-1	TGTGCCAGCAGCCAAGGGCGGACATCGCCAGATACGCAGTATTTT	CASSQGRTSPDTQYF
-	TRBJ2-5	TRBD1	TRBV3-1	TGTGCCAGCAGCCTTCAGGGGGAGTCAGAGACCCAGTACTTC	CASSLQGESETQYF
-	TRBJ1-1	-	TRBV20-1	TGCAGTGCTGGGGTGAACAGGGCCACTGAAGCTTTCTTT	CSAGVNRATEAFF
-	TRBJ1-4	TRBD1	TRBV10-3	TGTGCCACCCACAGGGGACCTTATGAAAAACTGTTTTTT	CATHRGPYEKLFF
many	TRBJ2-4	-	TRBV25-1	TGTGCCAGCAGTGATCCCCTAGCCAAAAACATTCAGTACTTC	CASSDPLAKNIQYF
few	TRBJ2-2	-	TRBV29-1	TGCAGCGTTGAAAGCTATGGGGAGCTGTTTTTT	CSVESYGELFF
-	TRBJ1-2	TRBD1	TRBV29-1	TGCAGCGTTGACCCACAGGGGGACTATGGCTACACCTTC	CSVDPQGDYGYTF
few	TRBJ2-1	TRBD2	TRBV5-1	TGCGCCAGCAGCTTGGTGGGGGGGGTGTACAATGAGCAGTTCTTC	CASSLVGGVYNEQFF
many	TRBJ2-3	-	TRBV6-5	TGTGCCAGCAGTTACCAAACCGGGGGCACAGATACGCAGTATTTT	CASSYQTGGTDTQYF
-	TRBJ1-5	-	TRBV27	TGTGCCAGCAGTTGGGCAGGGAGACAGCCCCAGCATTTT	CASSWAGRQPQHF
-	TRBJ1-1	-	TRBV21-1	TGTGCCAGCAGCAAATGCCCCGGGAGGTCAAGGGACACTGAAGCTTTCTTT	CASSKCPGRSRDTEAFF
few	TRBJ2-3	TRBD1	TRBV30	TGTGCCTGGCAGGGGGCAGATACGCAGTATTTT	CAWQGADTQYF
-	TRBJ1-2	-	TRBV5-1	TGCGCCAGCAGCCTTGGGCGACAGGACTATGGCTACACCTTC	CASSLGRQDYGYTF
once	TRBJ2-2	TRBD2	TRBV10-3	TGTGCCATCAGTGAGTCCTCCACTAGCGGGGGCCGGAACACCGGGGAGCTGTTTTTT	CAISESSTSGGRNTGELFF
-	TRBJ2-1	TRBD2	TRBV25-1	TGTGCCAGCAAATCGAGGGCGGGGGGCGAGTTCTACAATGAGCAGTTCTTC	CASKSRAGGEFYNEQFF
few	TRBJ2-3	-	TRBV12-3/TRBV12-4	TGTGCCAGCAGTTTCCTGTCCCCCACAGATACGCAGTATTTT	CASSFLSPTDTQYF
-	TRBJ2-7	-	TRBV10-3	TGTGCCATCAGTGAGTCGGCTGCCTCTTACAATGAGCAGTACTTC	CAISESAASYNEQYF
-	TRBJ1-2	-	TRBV20-1	TGCAGTGCTAGTCCCCTCCGGACAGAGTACAGAAGCTATGGCTACACCTTC	CSASPLRTEYRSYGYTF
-	TRBJ1-1	TRBD1	TRBV20-1	TGCAGTGCCCATGGACAGGGGAAGAATGAAGCTTTCTTT	CSAHGQGKNEAFF
-	TRBJ1-1	-	TRBV2	TGTGCCAGCAGTAGTAATCGGGGCAATACTGAAGCTTTCTTT	CASSSNRGNTEAFF
few	TRBJ1-1	-	TRBV29-1	TGCAGCGTTCTAAGCGGGTTGAACACTGAAGCTTTCTTT	CSVLSGLNTEAFF
-	TRBJ1-2	TRBD1	TRBV7-2	TGTGCCAGCAGCTTAGAACCCCAGTACAGGGGTGGCTACACCTTC	CASSLEPQYRGGYTF
-	TRBJ2-3	TRBD1	TRBV5-6	TGTGCCTGCAGCTCATCAGGGGGAGATACGCAGTATTTT	CACSSSGGDTQYF
many	TRBJ2-7	-	TRBV28	TGTGCCAGCAGCCTGACAGGAAACCCCTCCTACGAGCAGTACTTC	CASSLTGNPSYEQYF
many	TRBJ2-1	TRBD2	TRBV7-2	TGTGCCAGCAGCTTGACCGGGACTACTTACAATGAGCAGTTCTTC	CASSLTGTTYNEQFF
-	TRBJ2-1	-	TRBV27	TGCGCCAGCAGTCCCAGCCTGGTGAGGGCCTACAATGAGCAGTTCTTC	CASSPSLVRAYNEQFF